Each of the 28 T cell receptor beta chains below was sequenced from the same sample in a study of T cell clonality in common variable immunodeficiency. Data came from immunoSEQ multiplex PCR; TCRdb stores just in-frame clones and leaves some out. The sample holds tens of thousands of clones, and no clone turns up only once. Sequences were obtained from peripheral blood mononuclear cells. The receptors come from a person aged 18 to 69 in good health.

This clone came up many times. The sequence runs out 3 residues before the end of the CDR3; the remainder is reconstructed from the germline J gene. The rearrangement links TRBV15 to TRBJ2-2, with TRBD2 identical over 9 bases. Germline V gene lookup returns CDR1 LNHNV and CDR2 YYDKDF (reference sequence). CDR3 length equals 15 residues. J was trimmed by 1 base and V by 3 bases; bases with no gene match: 0. CDR3 DNA, as far as it was read: TGTGCCACCAGCAGGACTAGCGGGAACACCGGGGAG. Translating gives CATSRTSGNTGE. The whole CDR3 reads CATSRTSGNTGELFF.

This clone was counted ten times or more. CDR3 bases read: TGCAGTTCAGGGGGCTTGGATTCACCC. Its protein is CSSGGLDSP. The CDR3 reads in full as CSSGGLDSPLHF. The genes are TRBV20-1 and TRBJ1-6; 8 bases fit TRBD1. The read stops 3 residues short of the end of the CDR3; the missing end is completed from the germline J gene. In germline, CDR1 is DFQATT, CDR2 SNEGSKA (reference sequence). The CDR3 totals 12 residues. Germline trimming cut 8 bases from V and 8 bases from J; bases unmatched to any gene: 5.

This clone was recorded many times. The CDR3 goes on 3 residues after the read ends, and that part is filled in from the germline J gene. The gene calls are TRBV28 and TRBJ1-2, with 9 bases that match TRBD1. Germline values: CDR1 MDHEN, CDR2 SYDVKM. This CDR3 contains 15 residues. V dropped 6 bases and J dropped 1; count of bases not matched to a gene: 6. CDR3 DNA (partial): TGTGCCAGCAGCCGACAGGGGGTGATTAACTATGGC. Its translation is CASSRQGVINYG. The whole CDR3 sequence is CASSRQGVINYGYTF.

This clone was recorded at least ten times. The read comes to an end 3 residues before the CDR3 does, leaving the germline J gene to fill in the end. The chain combines TRBV20-1 with TRBJ2-7; TRBD1 aligns across 10 bases. V was pared by 3 bases and J by 5 bases, with 4 bases of the junction left unmatched. From germline, CDR1 is DFQATT and CDR2 SNEGSKA (reference sequence). The CDR3 spans 13 residues. The sequenced part of the CDR3 DNA is TGCAGTGCTAGGGGGGACAGGGGACACGAG. It is translated as CSARGDRGHE. The entire CDR3 is CSARGDRGHEQYF.

This clone appeared many times. The read stops 3 residues short of the end of the CDR3; the missing end is completed from the germline J gene. This sequence joins TRBV29-1 and TRBJ2-3, with TRBD2 identical over 9 bases. CDR3 size: 15 residues. V trimming: 3 bases; J trimming: 4 bases; junction bases outside the gene matches: 8. CDR1 is SQVTM and CDR2 is ANQGSEA in the germline V gene. The CDR3 reads CSVDQLAGSPDTQYF. The covered CDR3 bases are TGCAGCGTTGATCAGCTAGCGGGATCCCCAGATACG.

This clone was seen at least ten times. The read terminates 3 residues ahead of where the CDR3 ends, so the germline J gene completes it. This rearrangement joins TRBV4-1 to TRBJ1-5; maybe TRBD1 (6 bases). CDR3 length: 16 amino acids. V was pared by 3 bases and J by 6 bases, with 18 bases between. Germline CDR1 MGHRA, CDR2 YSYEKL. The CDR3 bases that were read are TGCGCCAGCAGCCACTTACTTGGGACCAGGGGTCAGCCC. Protein: CASSHLLGTRGQP. The whole CDR3 reads CASSHLLGTRGQPQHF.

This clone was detected many times. The read finishes 3 residues shy of the CDR3 end, and the germline J gene is used to complete it. This rearrangement joins TRBV5-6 to TRBJ1-1; 9 positions agree with TRBD1. This CDR3 is built from 14 residues. Germline V gene sequence: CDR1 SGHDT, CDR2 YYEEEE. V trimming: 3 bases; J trimming: 5 bases; junction bases outside the gene matches: 5. Incomplete CDR3 DNA: TGTGCCAGCAGCTCCACAGGGGGCGCTACTGAA. Amino acid sequence: CASSSTGGATE. The whole CDR3 sequence reads CASSSTGGATEAFF.

In this sample, this clone turned up many times. The read ends 3 residues before the CDR3 terminus; that terminus is restored from the germline J gene. The V call is TRBV28, the J call TRBJ2-7; 10 nucleotides line up with TRBD2. V was clipped by 0 bases and J by 4 bases; unmatched bases: 6. Germline CDR1 MDHEN, CDR2 SYDVKM. The CDR3 is made up of 16 amino acids. The CDR3: CASSLWVASGSYEQYF. Incomplete CDR3 DNA: TGTGCCAGCAGTTTATGGGTGGCTAGCGGGAGTTACGAG. Drawing the rest from reference TRBV28 and TRBJ2-7, the complete variable domain is DVKVTQSSRYLVKRTGEKVFLECVQDMDHENMFWYRQDPGLGLRLIYFSYDVKMKEKGDIPEGYSVSREKKERFSLILESASTNQTSMYLCASSLWVASGSYEQYFGPGTRLTVT.

This clone came up many times. The CDR3 end is not reached by the read, which stops 3 residues before it; the germline J gene fills it in. This rearrangement joins TRBV20-1 to TRBJ1-2, with 7 bases fitting TRBD1. The CDR3 totals 11 residues. Germline V gives CDR1 DFQATT, CDR2 SNEGSKA (reference sequence). The DNA read from the CDR3 is TGCAGTGCTCCGACAGGGAACCGC. Protein product: CSAPTGNR. The CDR3, in full, reads CSAPTGNRYTF.

This clone has a count of ten or more. Read data end 3 residues before the CDR3 end; the end is taken from the germline J gene. The V gene is TRBV20-1, the J gene TRBJ2-7, with no clear D. Germline CDR1 DFQATT, CDR2 SNEGSKA (reference sequence). V lost 0 bases, J lost 2 bases, and 14 bases lay in between. CDR3 length: 15 amino acids. CDR3 sequence: CSARDRKGSTYEQYF. CDR3 bases read: TGCAGTGCTAGAGATCGTAAGGGTTCAACCTACGAG.

The sample holds many counts of this clone. The CDR3 end falls 3 residues outside the read, so it is completed with the germline J gene. J is TRBJ2-1 and V is TRBV5-1; TRBD2 matches 8 bases. The CDR3 has 14 amino acids. CDR1 SGHRS and CDR2 YFSETQ come from the germline V gene. V gave up 4 bases and J gave up 9 bases; unmatched junction bases: 9. The DNA read from the CDR3 is TGCGCCAGCAGCCCCGGGACTAGGGAGGGTGAG. Translated, it gives CASSPGTREGE. The whole CDR3 protein reads CASSPGTREGEQFF.

This clone showed up many times. The read is 3 residues too short to cover the CDR3 end, so that end is filled in from the germline J gene. This sequence joins TRBV20-1 and TRBJ2-7; D might be TRBD1 (5 bases). This CDR3 spans 14 amino acids. The germline V gene has CDR1 DFQATT and CDR2 SNEGSKA (reference sequence). V was cut by 6 bases and J by 1 base, with 16 bases left in between. CDR3: CSARNTQGSYEQYF. CDR3 DNA, as far as it was read: TGCAGTGCGCGAAATACCCAGGGTTCCTACGAG.

As concerns this clone: The read is 3 residues too short to cover the CDR3 end, so that end is filled in from the germline J gene. The J gene is TRBJ2-7, the V gene TRBV10-2; 8 nucleotides line up with TRBD2. The germline gives CDR1 WSHSY, CDR2 SAAADI. V shed 3 bases, J shed 6 bases, and the junction held 13 bases outside the gene matches. CDR3 length: 16 amino acids. CDR3 in amino acids: CASSDQVRSGSGEQYF. The part of the CDR3 DNA that was read is TGCGCCAGCAGTGATCAGGTCCGGAGCGGGAGCGGCGAG.

Ten or more counts support this clone. The CDR3 extends 3 residues past the end of the read, so its final part is completed from the germline J gene. The chain employs TRBV5-1 and TRBJ2-6, with unresolved D. The germline CDR1 and CDR2 sequences are SGHRS and YFSETQ. Trimming left V 0 bases short and J 0 bases short, with 10 bases between. CDR3 length: 17 residues. The chain's CDR3 is CASSLGYSHSGANVLTF. The covered CDR3 bases are TGCGCCAGCAGCTTGGGATACTCCCACTCTGGGGCCAACGTC.

This clone came up a few times. The read terminates 3 residues before the CDR3 end, so the remaining end is supplied by the germline J gene. The chain has TRBV7-2 and TRBJ1-3, with D unresolved. Trimming stripped 1 base from V and 1 base from J, with 5 bases between. The CDR3 loop spans 14 amino acids. Germline lookup yields CDR1 SGHTA and CDR2 FQGNSA. CDR3 loop: CASSLEVSGNTIYF. CDR3 bases read: TGTGCCAGCAGCTTAGAGGTTTCTGGAAACACC. The full variable domain, its missing parts supplied by reference TRBV7-2 and TRBJ1-3, is GAGVSQSPSNKVTEKGKDVELRCDPISGHTALYWYRQSLGQGLEFLIYFQGNSAPDKSGLPSDRFSAERTGGSVSTLTIQRTQQEDSAVYLCASSLEVSGNTIYFGEGSWLTVV.

This clone was counted at least ten times. The observed sequence ends 3 residues before the CDR3 terminus, with the missing tail filled in from the germline J gene. The chain uses TRBV5-5 and TRBJ2-7, with D tentatively TRBD1 (5 bases). Looked up from germline, CDR1 is SGHKS and CDR2 is YYEKEE (reference sequence). Trimming stripped 0 bases from V and 1 base from J, with 5 bases between. This CDR3 spans 13 amino acids. CDR3 in amino acids: CASSLGQSYEQYF. Partial CDR3 DNA: TGTGCCAGCAGCTTGGGACAGTCCTACGAG.

This clone was recorded at least ten times. The missing CDR3 end, 3 residues past where the read stops, is filled in from the germline J gene. The V call is TRBV19, the J call TRBJ2-3; 8 nucleotides line up with TRBD2. The V gene end was trimmed by 6 bases and the J gene end by 4 bases; junction bases not matched to a gene: 9. CDR3 size: 15 residues. Germline CDR1 is LNHDA and CDR2 is SQIVND (reference sequence). CDR3 bases read: TGTGCCAGTAGAACACCGGGACTAGGTCCAGATACG. Residues: CASRTPGLGPDT. The CDR3 in its entirety is CASRTPGLGPDTQYF.

This clone was found many times. The observed sequence ends 3 residues before the CDR3 terminus, with the missing tail filled in from the germline J gene. The rearrangement joins TRBV9 to TRBJ2-3, with 10 bases identical to TRBD2. From germline, CDR1 is SGDLS and CDR2 YYNGEE. The CDR3 contains 16 residues. V lost 3 bases and J lost 2; bases outside the gene matches: 6. The DNA read from the CDR3 is TGTGCCAGCAGCGCCTTAGCGGGAGGCCTCACAGATACG. Amino acid sequence: CASSALAGGLTDT. From start to end, the CDR3 is CASSALAGGLTDTQYF.

This clone was recorded many times. The CDR3 extends 3 residues past the end of the read, so its final part is completed from the germline J gene. J is TRBJ2-7 and V is TRBV5-6; TRBD1 aligns across 8 bases. Germline CDR1 is SGHDT and CDR2 is YYEEEE. This CDR3 is built from 13 residues. Losses at the gene ends were 5 bases for V and 4 bases for J; bases not matched to a gene: 5. The CDR3 region is CASRPRQGYEQYF. The CDR3 bases that were read are TGTGCCAGCAGACCTCGACAGGGGTACGAG.

At least ten counts were recorded for this clone. The observed sequence ends 3 residues before the CDR3 terminus, with the missing tail filled in from the germline J gene. V is TRBV14 and J is TRBJ2-7; a possible D gene is TRBD1 (5 bases). Per germline, CDR1 SGHDN and CDR2 FVKESK. Trimming stripped 1 base from V and 2 bases from J, with 12 bases between. This CDR3 spans 15 amino acids. This CDR3 reads CASSQGRVPTYEQYF. The sequenced part of the CDR3 DNA is TGTGCCAGCAGCCAAGGCAGGGTACCAACCTACGAG.

This clone was seen at least ten times. The read terminates 3 residues before the CDR3 end, so the remaining end is supplied by the germline J gene. This rearrangement joins TRBV20-1 to TRBJ2-1; D gene ambiguous. Trimming took 3 bases from V and 2 from J, leaving 8 bases between them. The CDR3 loop spans 13 amino acids. Germline V gives CDR1 DFQATT, CDR2 SNEGSKA (reference sequence). This chain's CDR3 is CSASPVAYNEQFF. The sequenced part of the CDR3 DNA is TGCAGTGCTAGTCCGGTGGCCTACAATGAG.

This clone was recorded many times. Read data end 3 residues before the CDR3 end; the end is taken from the germline J gene. The chain employs TRBV19 and TRBJ2-6, with D uncertain. CDR1 and CDR2 (germline): LNHDA, SQIVND (reference sequence). The CDR3 is made up of 18 amino acids. V was clipped by 1 base and J by 4 bases, with 17 bases between them. The covered CDR3 bases are TGTGCCAGTAGTATAGGAACAAGCAACTACGGAGGGGCCAACGTC. It encodes CASSIGTSNYGGANV. In full, the CDR3 is CASSIGTSNYGGANVLTF. Full variable domain (outside the CDR3, taken from reference TRBV19 and TRBJ2-6): DGGITQSPKYLFRKEGQNVTLSCEQNLNHDAMYWYRQDPGQGLRLIYYSQIVNDFQKGDIAEGYSVSREKKESFPLTVTSAQKNPTAFYLCASSIGTSNYGGANVLTFGAGSRLTVL.

This clone appeared many times. Read coverage stops 3 residues before the CDR3 terminus; the germline J gene supplies the remainder. The chain uses TRBV29-1 and TRBJ2-1; TRBD1 matches 9 bases. The germline V gene has CDR1 SQVTM and CDR2 ANQGSEA. This CDR3 is built from 14 residues. Incomplete CDR3 DNA: TGCAGTGCTAGGGACAGGGCTGCCTACAATGAG. Its translation is CSARDRAAYNE. The entire CDR3 protein is CSARDRAAYNEQFF.

This clone has ten or more counts. Coverage ceases 3 residues before the CDR3 finishes, and the germline J gene fills in the end. V usage is TRBV19 and J usage is TRBJ2-5, with 7 bases that match TRBD2. V lost 3 bases, J lost 4 bases, and 2 bases stayed unmatched. CDR3 length: 13 residues. Germline CDR1 LNHDA, CDR2 SQIVND (reference sequence). CDR3 DNA, as far as it was read: TGTGCCAGTAGTATGCGGGAGAGAGAGACC. Its translation: CASSMRERET. The complete CDR3 sequence is CASSMRERETQYF.

This clone appeared many times. The read ends 3 residues early relative to the CDR3; the germline J gene fills the gap. V gene TRBV24-1 combines with J gene TRBJ2-5; tentative D call: TRBD1 (6 bases). The CDR3 sequence is 12 residues long. V lost 9 bases and J lost 2, with 9 bases in between. Looked up from germline, CDR1 is KGHDR and CDR2 is SFDVKD. Here the CDR3 reads CATQGQQETQYF. CDR3 DNA, as far as it was read: TGTGCCACCCAAGGACAGCAAGAGACC.

This clone appeared many times. The sequence runs out 3 residues before the end of the CDR3; the remainder is reconstructed from the germline J gene. The chain is built from TRBV10-3 and TRBJ1-5, with unresolved D. V was pared by 2 bases and J by 3 bases, with 8 bases between. Germline V CDR1 and CDR2: ENHRY, SYGVKD. The CDR3 is made up of 14 amino acids. Partial CDR3 DNA: TGTGCCATCAGTGAGCCGGGGAACAATCAGCCC. Encoded protein: CAISEPGNNQP. The whole CDR3 protein reads CAISEPGNNQPQHF.

This clone showed up many times. The read terminates 3 residues before the CDR3 end, so the remaining end is supplied by the germline J gene. The chain couples TRBV5-1 to TRBJ2-7, with TRBD1 identical over 7 bases. With 3 bases clipped from V and 2 bases from J, the junction kept 5 bases outside the gene matches. The length of the CDR3 is 14 residues. Germline CDR1 reads SGHRS; CDR2 reads YFSETQ. The sequenced part of the CDR3 DNA is TGCGCCAGCAGCTCCGGGACAGACCCCTACGAG. Translation gives CASSSGTDPYE. The whole CDR3 region reads CASSSGTDPYEQYF.

Ten or more counts support this clone. The missing CDR3 end, 3 residues past where the read stops, is filled in from the germline J gene. This rearrangement joins TRBV2 to TRBJ1-2; D not certain. The V and J ends lost 1 base and 6 bases respectively, with 9 bases between them. Germline V gene sequence: CDR1 SNHLY, CDR2 FYNNEI. The CDR3 runs 13 residues. CDR3 DNA, as far as it was read: TGTGCCAGCAGTGAAGGGACTATTCATGGC. As protein: CASSEGTIHG. The complete CDR3 reads CASSEGTIHGYTF.